This T cell receptor (beta chain) was retrieved from a study of identical twins. The CDR3 runs to 13 residues. In germline, CDR1 is LNHNV, CDR2 YYDKDF (reference sequence). V was pared by 3 bases and J by 7 bases, with 10 bases between. This clonotype was counted a few times. MiXCR, applied by TCRdb to the 5' RACE reads, yields one record per CDR3 protein. Altogether 420,000 or so distinct CDR3 sequences are present, less than 20% being singletons, with the ten largest covering around 10%. The chain recombines TRBV15 with TRBJ2-1, with D possibly matching TRBD2 (6 bases). The sequence was collected from a man aged 50 or older in good health. Sequenced material: naive T cells sorted from blood. The CDR3 DNA follows: TGTGCCACCAGCAGTAGGCTAGCGAATGAGCAGTTCTTC. Protein: CATSSRLANEQFF.